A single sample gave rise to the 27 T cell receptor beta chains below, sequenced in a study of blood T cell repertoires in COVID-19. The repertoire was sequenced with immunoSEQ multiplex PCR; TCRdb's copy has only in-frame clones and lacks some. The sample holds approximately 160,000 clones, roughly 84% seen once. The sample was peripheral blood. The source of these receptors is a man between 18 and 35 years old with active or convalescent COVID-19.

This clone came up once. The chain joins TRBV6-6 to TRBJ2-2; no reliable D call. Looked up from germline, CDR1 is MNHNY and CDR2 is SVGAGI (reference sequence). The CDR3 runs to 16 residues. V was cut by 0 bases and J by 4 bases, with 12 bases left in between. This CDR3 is CASSYSKAGSTGELFF. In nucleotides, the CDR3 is TGTGCCAGCAGTTACTCGAAGGCAGGATCCACCGGGGAGCTGTTTTTT.

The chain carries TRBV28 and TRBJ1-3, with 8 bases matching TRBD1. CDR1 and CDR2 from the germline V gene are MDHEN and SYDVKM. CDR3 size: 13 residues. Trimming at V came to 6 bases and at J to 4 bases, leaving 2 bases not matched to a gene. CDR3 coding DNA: TGTGCCAGCAGCCGGACAGGGGGAAACACCATATATTTT. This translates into CASSRTGGNTIYF.

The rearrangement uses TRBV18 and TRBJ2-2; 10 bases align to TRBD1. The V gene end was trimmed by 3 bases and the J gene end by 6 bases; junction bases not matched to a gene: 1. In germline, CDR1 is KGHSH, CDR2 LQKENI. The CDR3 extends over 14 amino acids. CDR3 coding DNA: TGTGCCAGCTCACCGGGACAGGGGTCCGGGGAGCTGTTTTTT. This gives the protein CASSPGQGSGELFF.

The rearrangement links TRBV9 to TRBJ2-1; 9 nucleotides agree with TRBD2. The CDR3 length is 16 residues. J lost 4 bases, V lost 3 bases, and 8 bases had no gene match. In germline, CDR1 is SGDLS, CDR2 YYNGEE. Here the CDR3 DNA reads TGTGCCAGCAGCGGGACGGGACTAGCAGGGTACAATGAGCAGTTCTTC. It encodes CASSGTGLAGYNEQFF.

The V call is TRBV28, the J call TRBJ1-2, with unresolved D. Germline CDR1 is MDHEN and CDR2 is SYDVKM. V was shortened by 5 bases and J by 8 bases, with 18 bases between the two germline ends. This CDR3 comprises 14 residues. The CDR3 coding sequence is TGTGCCAGCAGTACAGAGACCGGTATCCGGGGCTACACCTTC. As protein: CASSTETGIRGYTF.

This CDR3 reads CASSPRQGNYEQYF. The DNA of the CDR3 is TGCGCCAGCAGCCCTAGACAGGGCAACTACGAGCAGTACTTC. This chain connects TRBV5-1 to TRBJ2-7, with 7 bases matching TRBD1. The CDR3 sequence is 14 residues long. The germline V gene has CDR1 SGHRS and CDR2 YFSETQ. The V segment lost 4 bases and the J segment 3 bases; nucleotides outside the gene matches: 7.

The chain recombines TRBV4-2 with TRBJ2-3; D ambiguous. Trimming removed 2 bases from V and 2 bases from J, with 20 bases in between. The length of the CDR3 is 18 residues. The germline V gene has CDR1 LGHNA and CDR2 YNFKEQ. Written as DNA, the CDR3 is TGTGCCAGCAGCCAAATCCTGCGTGGGCCCCTACACACAGATACGCAGTATTTT. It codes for CASSQILRGPLHTDTQYF.

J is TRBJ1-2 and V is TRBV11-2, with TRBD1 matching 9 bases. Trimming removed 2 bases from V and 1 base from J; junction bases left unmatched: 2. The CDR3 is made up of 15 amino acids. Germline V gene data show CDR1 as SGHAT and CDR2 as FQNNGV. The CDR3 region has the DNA TGTGCCAGCAGCTTAACAGGGGGCCTTAACTATGGCTACACCTTC. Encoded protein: CASSLTGGLNYGYTF.

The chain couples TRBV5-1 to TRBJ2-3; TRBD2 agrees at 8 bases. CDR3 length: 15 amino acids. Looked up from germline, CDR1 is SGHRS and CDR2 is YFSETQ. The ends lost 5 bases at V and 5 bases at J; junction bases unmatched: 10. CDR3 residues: CASSTYSGVLDTQYF. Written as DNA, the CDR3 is TGCGCCAGCAGTACCTATAGCGGGGTTCTAGATACGCAGTATTTT.

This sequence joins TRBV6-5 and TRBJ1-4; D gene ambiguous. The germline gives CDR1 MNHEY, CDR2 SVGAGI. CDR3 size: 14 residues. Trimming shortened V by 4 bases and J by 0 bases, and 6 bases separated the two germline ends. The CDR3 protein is CASSLSATNEKLFF. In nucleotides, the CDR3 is TGTGCCAGCAGTTTGTCAGCAACTAATGAAAAACTGTTTTTT.

In DNA, the CDR3 is TGTGCCAGCAGCGTCCGGGACAGGGACACTGAAGCTTTCTTT. Its translation is CASSVRDRDTEAFF. The chain links TRBV5-4 to TRBJ1-1; TRBD1 matches at 9 bases. Per the germline V gene, CDR1 is SGHNT and CDR2 is YYREEE (reference sequence). The V gene end was trimmed by 4 bases and the J gene end by 3 bases; junction bases not matched to a gene: 4. The CDR3 covers 14 residues.

CDR3 sequence: CASSHGTAINNYGYTF. The CDR3 bases are TGTGCCAGCAGTCACGGGACAGCAATTAATAACTATGGCTACACCTTC. The chain recombines TRBV6-6 with TRBJ1-2, with 7 bases identical to TRBD1. V gave up 5 bases and J gave up 1 base; unmatched junction bases: 10. The length of the CDR3 is 16 residues. Germline CDR1 is MNHNY and CDR2 is SVGAGI (reference sequence).

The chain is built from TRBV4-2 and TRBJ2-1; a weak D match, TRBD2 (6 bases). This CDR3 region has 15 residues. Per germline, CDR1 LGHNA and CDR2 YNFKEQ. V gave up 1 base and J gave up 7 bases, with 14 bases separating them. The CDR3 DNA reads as TGTGCCAGCAGCCAAGTGGAGGGAGTATGGAATGAGCAGTTCTTC. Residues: CASSQVEGVWNEQFF.

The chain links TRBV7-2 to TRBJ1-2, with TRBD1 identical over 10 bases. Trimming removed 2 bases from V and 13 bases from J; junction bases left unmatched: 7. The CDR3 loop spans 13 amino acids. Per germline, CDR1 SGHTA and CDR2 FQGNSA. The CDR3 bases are TGTGCCAGCAGCTTAAGGGGGGGACAGGGGACCACCTTC. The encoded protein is CASSLRGGQGTTF.

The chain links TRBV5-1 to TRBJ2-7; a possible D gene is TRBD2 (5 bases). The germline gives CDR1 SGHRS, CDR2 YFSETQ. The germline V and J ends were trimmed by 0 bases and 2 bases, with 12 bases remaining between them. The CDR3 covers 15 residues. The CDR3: CASSLDGERAYEQYF. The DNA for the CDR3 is TGCGCCAGCAGCTTGGACGGGGAGAGGGCCTACGAGCAGTACTTC.

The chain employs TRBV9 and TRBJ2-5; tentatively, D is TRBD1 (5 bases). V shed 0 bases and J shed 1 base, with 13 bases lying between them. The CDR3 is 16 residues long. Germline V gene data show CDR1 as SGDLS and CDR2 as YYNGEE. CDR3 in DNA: TGTGCCAGCAGCGTAGCTTTGGGGCAGACCCAAGAGACCCAGTACTTC. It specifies CASSVALGQTQETQYF.

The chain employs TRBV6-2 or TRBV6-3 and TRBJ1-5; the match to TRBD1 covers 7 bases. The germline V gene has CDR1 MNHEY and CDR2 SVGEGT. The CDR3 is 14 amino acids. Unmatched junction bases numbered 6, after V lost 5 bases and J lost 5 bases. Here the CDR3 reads CASSTGTVYQPQHF. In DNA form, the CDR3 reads TGTGCCAGCAGTACGGGGACAGTTTATCAGCCCCAGCATTTT.

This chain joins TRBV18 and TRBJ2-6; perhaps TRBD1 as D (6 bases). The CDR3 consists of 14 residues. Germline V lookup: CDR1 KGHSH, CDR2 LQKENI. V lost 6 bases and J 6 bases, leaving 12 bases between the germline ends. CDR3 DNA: TGTGCCAGCTCCCTGGCAGGGGAGGCCAACGTCCTGACTTTC. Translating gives CASSLAGEANVLTF.

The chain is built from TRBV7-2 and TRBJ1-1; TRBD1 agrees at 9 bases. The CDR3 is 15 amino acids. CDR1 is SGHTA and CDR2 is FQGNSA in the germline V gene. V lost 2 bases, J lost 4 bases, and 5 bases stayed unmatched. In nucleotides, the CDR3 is TGTGCCAGCAGCTTATCGAGGACAGGGGCCACTGAAGCTTTCTTT. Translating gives CASSLSRTGATEAFF.

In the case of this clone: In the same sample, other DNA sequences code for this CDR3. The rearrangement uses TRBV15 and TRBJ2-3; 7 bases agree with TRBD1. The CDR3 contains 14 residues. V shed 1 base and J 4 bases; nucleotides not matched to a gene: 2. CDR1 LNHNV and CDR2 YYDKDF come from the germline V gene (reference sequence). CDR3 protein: CATSRVQGPDTQYF. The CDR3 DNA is TGTGCCACCAGCAGAGTACAGGGGCCAGATACGCAGTATTTT.

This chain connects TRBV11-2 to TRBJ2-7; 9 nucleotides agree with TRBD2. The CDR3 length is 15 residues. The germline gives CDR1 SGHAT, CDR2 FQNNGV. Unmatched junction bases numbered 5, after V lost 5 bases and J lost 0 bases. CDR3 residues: CASSRLAGSSYEQYF. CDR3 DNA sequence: TGTGCCAGCAGCCGGCTAGCGGGATCCTCCTACGAGCAGTACTTC.

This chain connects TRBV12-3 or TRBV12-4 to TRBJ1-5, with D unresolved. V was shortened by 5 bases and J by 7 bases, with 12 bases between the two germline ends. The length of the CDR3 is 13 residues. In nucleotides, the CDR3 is TGTGCCAGCAGTGGGCAGGAGGTCCAGCCCCAGCATTTT. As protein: CASSGQEVQPQHF.

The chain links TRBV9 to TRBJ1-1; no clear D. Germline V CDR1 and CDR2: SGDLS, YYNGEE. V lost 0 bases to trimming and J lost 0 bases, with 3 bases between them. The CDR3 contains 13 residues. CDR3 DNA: TGTGCCAGCAGCGTAGCAGTGAACACTGAAGCTTTCTTT. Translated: CASSVAVNTEAFF.

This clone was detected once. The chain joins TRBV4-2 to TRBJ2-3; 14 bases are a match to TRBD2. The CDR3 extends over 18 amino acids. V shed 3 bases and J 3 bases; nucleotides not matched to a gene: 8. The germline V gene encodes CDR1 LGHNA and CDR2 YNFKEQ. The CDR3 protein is CASSHTGTSGSWTDTQYF. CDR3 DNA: TGTGCCAGCAGCCACACCGGGACTAGCGGGAGCTGGACAGATACGCAGTATTTT.

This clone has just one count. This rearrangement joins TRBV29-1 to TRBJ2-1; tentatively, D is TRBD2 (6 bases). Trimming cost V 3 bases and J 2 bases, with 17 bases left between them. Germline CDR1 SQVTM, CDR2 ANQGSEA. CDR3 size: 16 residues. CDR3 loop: CSVDGLAEKTYNEQFF. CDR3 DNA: TGCAGCGTTGATGGGTTAGCGGAAAAGACCTACAATGAGCAGTTCTTC.

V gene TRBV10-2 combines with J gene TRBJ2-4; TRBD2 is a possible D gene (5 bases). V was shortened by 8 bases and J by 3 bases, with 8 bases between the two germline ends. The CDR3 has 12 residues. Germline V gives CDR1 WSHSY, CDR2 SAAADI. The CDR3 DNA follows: TGCGCCAGCGAAGACTACAAAAACATTCAGTACTTC. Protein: CASEDYKNIQYF.

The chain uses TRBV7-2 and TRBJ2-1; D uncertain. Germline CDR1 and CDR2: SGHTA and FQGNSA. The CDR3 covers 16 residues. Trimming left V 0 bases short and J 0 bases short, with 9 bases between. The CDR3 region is CASSLAPQDSYNEQFF. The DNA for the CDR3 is TGTGCCAGCAGCTTAGCACCCCAGGACTCCTACAATGAGCAGTTCTTC.